This TCR beta chain emerged from a study of siplizumab effects on memory and regulatory T cells. The protocol was immunoSEQ multiplex PCR, while the TCRdb copy is restricted to in-frame clones and leaves out a portion. The sample carries 45,000 to 60,000 clones, about 88% recorded once. This clone was seen just once. What it binds is not known. Study-wide results and limits: Apparently more diverse than memory cells, naive T cells also seemed major alloresponse contributors. Proliferating clones, CD4+ or CD8+, lacked an assignable naive or memory phenotype in roughly 75-96% of cases. A minor share of alloreactive clones matched unstimulated subsets.

Germline V CDR1 and CDR2: ENHRY, SYGVKD. Trimming took 7 bases from V and 7 from J; bases not matched to a gene: 20. The CDR3 is 18 amino acids. The sequencing sample was made of naive CD8+ T cells sorted from blood. This TCR came from a human donor in good health. The chain couples TRBV10-3 to TRBJ2-3; 10 bases match TRBD2. In DNA, the CDR3 is TGTGCCATCACCGAGGAGGGTAGCGGGGGGTTAGGGCACAATACGCAGTATTTT. Translation gives CAITEEGSGGLGHNTQYF.